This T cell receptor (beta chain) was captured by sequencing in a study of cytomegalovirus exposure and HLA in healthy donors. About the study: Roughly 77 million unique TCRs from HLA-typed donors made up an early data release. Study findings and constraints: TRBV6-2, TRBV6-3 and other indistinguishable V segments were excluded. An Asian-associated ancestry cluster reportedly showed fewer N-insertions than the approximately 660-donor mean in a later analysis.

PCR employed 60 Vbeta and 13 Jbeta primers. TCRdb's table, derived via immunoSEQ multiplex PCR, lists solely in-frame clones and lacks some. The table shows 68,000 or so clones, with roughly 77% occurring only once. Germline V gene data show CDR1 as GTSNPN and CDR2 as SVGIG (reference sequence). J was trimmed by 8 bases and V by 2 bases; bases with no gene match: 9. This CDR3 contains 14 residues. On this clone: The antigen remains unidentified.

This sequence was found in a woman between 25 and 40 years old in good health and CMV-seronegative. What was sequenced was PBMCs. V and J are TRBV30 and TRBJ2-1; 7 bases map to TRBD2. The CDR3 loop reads CAWSNTGGMDEQFF. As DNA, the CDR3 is TGTGCCTGGAGTAATACGGGGGGAATGGATGAGCAGTTCTTC. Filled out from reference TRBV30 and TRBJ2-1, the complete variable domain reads SQTIHQWPATLVQPVGSPLSLECTVEGTSNPNLYWYRQAAGRGLQLLFYSVGIGQISSEVPQNLSASRPQDRQFILSSKKLLLSDSGFYLCAWSNTGGMDEQFFGPGTRLTVL.